The 2 T cell receptor beta chains listed next were all sequenced from one sample in a study of radiotherapy plus CTLA-4 blockade in lung cancer. Clones were sequenced by immunoSEQ multiplex PCR, and TCRdb holds only the in-frame ones, with some missing. The sample gives over 100,000 clones, approximately 90% of which show up once; approximately 7% is in the top ten. The material was peripheral blood, obtained from a patient treated with radiotherapy plus ipilimumab. The receptors stem from a human donor with non-small cell lung cancer that progressed on radiotherapy plus ipilimumab.

Only one count was recorded for this clone. The chain joins TRBV2 to TRBJ2-1, with 7 bases identical to TRBD2. Germline CDR1 SNHLY, CDR2 FYNNEI. J lost 4 bases, V lost 1 base, and 7 bases had no gene match. This CDR3 is built from 16 residues. The CDR3 nucleotides read TGTGCCAGCAGTGAAGAGTCCGCGGGAGTTTACAATGAGCAGTTCTTC. Its protein product is CASSEESAGVYNEQFF.

The rearrangement links TRBV5-1 to TRBJ1-3; D not resolved. The CDR3 has 13 residues. Germline CDR1 is SGHRS and CDR2 is YFSETQ. Trimming pared 0 bases from V and 4 bases from J, leaving 5 bases between. This CDR3 reads CASSLALGNTIYF. DNA of the CDR3: TGCGCCAGCAGCTTGGCCCTGGGAAACACCATATATTTT.